The rows below give T cell receptor beta chains drawn from one sample of a study of T cell clonotyping in hematopoietic cell transplantation. The assay was immunoSEQ multiplex PCR, and TCRdb's table has in-frame clones only and misses some. Here the sample spans 20,000 to 25,000 clones, about 90% being singletons. The sample here was peripheral blood mononuclear cells, taken before stem cell transplant. All receptors derive from a man in his late teens or twenties with biphenotypic leukemia. Some clones in this sample may be carry-over from other donors' samples. Both conserved end residues are part of each CDR3. A D gene is named only where the DNA matches it firmly. The size of a clone is reported for some rows only, either as once, few or many, or as a class for expanded clones.

j_call | clone_size | v_call | d_call | cdr3_nt | cdr3_aa
TRBJ1-1 | few | TRBV30 | . | TGTGCCTGGAACATAGTGGGGGCTGAAGCTTTCTTT | CAWNIVGAEAFF
TRBJ2-7 | . | TRBV27 | TRBD1 | TGTGCCAGCAGTCCTGTCGGGACAGGCTCCTACGAGCAGTACTTC | CASSPVGTGSYEQYF
TRBJ2-7 | . | TRBV27 | TRBD2 | TGTGCCAGCAGCCCCGGGGGGGAGCAGTACTTC | CASSPGGEQYF
TRBJ2-7 | . | TRBV7-9 | . | TGTGCCAGCAGCTTAGCAGGATGGGGGCCCGTTTACGAGCAGTACTTC | CASSLAGWGPVYEQYF
TRBJ1-1 | . | TRBV10-3 | . | TGTGCCATCAAAAACGGGGGCGGGGGCACTGAAGCTTTCTTT | CAIKNGGGGTEAFF
TRBJ1-2 | . | TRBV6-5 | . | TGTGCCACCCGGGCTGGAGCGCCCTCGGAGGGCTACACCTTC | CATRAGAPSEGYTF
TRBJ1-4 | once | TRBV10-2 | TRBD1 | TGCGCCAGCAGTGGACAGGGACTAGGGGTAAAACTGTTTTTT | CASSGQGLGVKLFF
TRBJ1-1 | . | TRBV25-1 | . | TGTGCCAGCAGTGCACGCGGGAGGCGGAACACTGAAGCTTTCTTT | CASSARGRRNTEAFF
TRBJ2-3 | . | TRBV19 | TRBD1 | TGTGCCAGTAGTATGGACAGGGAGAGCACAGATACGCAGTATTTT | CASSMDRESTDTQYF
TRBJ1-3 | . | TRBV6-5 | TRBD1 | TGTGCCAGCAGTCTAACAGGGGTGGACACCATATATTTT | CASSLTGVDTIYF
TRBJ1-5 | few | TRBV23-1 | TRBD1 | TGCGCCAGCAGTCAATACCCCCCCAGGGGGCTACGCAATCAGCCCCAGCATTTT | CASSQYPPRGLRNQPQHF
TRBJ2-7 | . | TRBV28 | TRBD1 | TGTGCCAGCAGCCTTGGACAGGGACCCTACGAGCAGTACTTC | CASSLGQGPYEQYF
TRBJ2-7 | . | TRBV5-1 | . | TGCGCCAGCAGCTTGGACAGGTCCTACGAGCAGTACTTC | CASSLDRSYEQYF
TRBJ1-1 | few | TRBV30 | . | TGTGCCTGGAGTGGGGACGTGAACACTGAAGCTTTCTTT | CAWSGDVNTEAFF
TRBJ2-1 | . | TRBV4-1 | . | TGCGCCAGCAGCCAAGAGGTCAGCAGCTCCTACAATGAGCAGTTCTTC | CASSQEVSSSYNEQFF
TRBJ2-7 | . | TRBV29-1 | . | TGCAGCGTTGAATCTCTGGGGCGGGCCCGATCCTACGAGCAGTACTTC | CSVESLGRARSYEQYF
TRBJ2-7 | . | TRBV10-3 | . | TGTGCCATCAGTGGTAGTCTTTACGAGCAGTACTTC | CAISGSLYEQYF
TRBJ1-2 | . | TRBV6-1 | . | TGTGCCAGCAGTGAAGGGGGCAGGGGAATTTGGGTCTCAGCTAACTATGGCTACACCTTC | CASSEGGRGIWVSANYGYTF
TRBJ2-5 | . | TRBV14 | . | TGTGCCAGCAGCCTCACGGAGGAGGGCTTACAAGAGACCCAGTACTTC | CASSLTEEGLQETQYF